This note documents a single T cell receptor beta chain sequence. Its target is unknown. V shed 4 bases and J shed 4 bases, with 5 bases lying between them. Looked up from germline, CDR1 is SNHLY and CDR2 is FYNNEI. The CDR3 has 12 amino acids. This record comes from a study of T cell responses to AZD1222 COVID-19 vaccine. Study background: Second-dose groups at about 4 or about 12 weeks were pooled.

The protocol was immunoSEQ multiplex PCR, while the TCRdb copy is restricted to in-frame clones and leaves out a portion. Among 90,000 to 100,000 clones, around nine tenths were seen once, and the ten largest hold less than 3.5%. Study results and limitations: Of spike-specific TCRs, nearly half reportedly target regions left unmutated in variants. Baseline testing showed seropositivity in only 5 or 6 AZD1222 recipients. Donors in the cohort were predominantly white British and more often female, and clonal diversity was possibly underestimated.

The specimen comprised peripheral blood, sampled on day 0 of AZD1222 vaccination. The chain combines TRBV2 with TRBJ1-3; D is uncertain. The TCR comes from an adult in good health. CDR3 loop: CASSGPGNTIYF. The DNA for the CDR3 is TGTGCCAGCAGTGGCCCGGGAAACACCATATATTTT.